The T cell receptor (beta chain) described here comes from a study of cytomegalovirus exposure and HLA in healthy donors. As to this clone: Its specificity is not known.

The method was immunoSEQ multiplex PCR; TCRdb's version includes in-frame clones alone and lacks a portion of them. The sample records about 88,000 clones, less than 90% being singletons. General study findings and limits: According to a subsequent analysis, TCR clusters identified in the first cohort showed a tendency to co-occur across the approximately 120 validation repertoires. The study designated 164 TCR beta chains cytomegalovirus-associated.

This CDR3 comprises 15 residues. Losses at the gene ends were 2 bases for V and 6 bases for J; bases not matched to a gene: 8. Germline loops: CDR1 SGHRS, CDR2 YFSETQ. The TCR was taken from a young woman in good health and CMV-seropositive. Sequenced input: PBMCs. The chain employs TRBV5-1 and TRBJ2-3; 8 bases match TRBD2. DNA for the CDR3: TGCGCCAGCAGCTTTGGACGGGGGGGCTCCGATACGCAGTATTTT. The encoded protein is CASSFGRGGSDTQYF.